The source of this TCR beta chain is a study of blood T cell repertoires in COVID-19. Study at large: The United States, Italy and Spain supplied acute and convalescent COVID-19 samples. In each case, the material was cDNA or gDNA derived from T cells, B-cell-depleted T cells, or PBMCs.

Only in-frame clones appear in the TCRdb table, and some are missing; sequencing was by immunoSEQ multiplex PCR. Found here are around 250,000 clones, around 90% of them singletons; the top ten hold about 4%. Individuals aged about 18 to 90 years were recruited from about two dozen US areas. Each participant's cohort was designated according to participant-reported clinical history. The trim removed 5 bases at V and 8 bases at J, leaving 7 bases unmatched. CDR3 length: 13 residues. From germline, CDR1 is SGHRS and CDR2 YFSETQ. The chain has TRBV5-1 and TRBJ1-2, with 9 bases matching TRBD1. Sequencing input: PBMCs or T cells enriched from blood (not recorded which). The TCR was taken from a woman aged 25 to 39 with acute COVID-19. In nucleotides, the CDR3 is TGCGCCAGCAGGCCGGGACAGGGTGAAGGCTACACCTTC. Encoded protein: CASRPGQGEGYTF.